A selection of T cell receptor beta chains follows, all from one sample in a study of technical replicates of blood from several donors. Libraries were prepared by immunoSEQ multiplex PCR; TCRdb keeps only in-frame clonotypes and omits some of them. The sample holds nearly 95,000 clones, 90% to 96% seen once. Sequenced sample: T cells isolated from PBMCs. The receptor set was obtained from a human donor in good health. The CDR3 runs from the conserved cysteine through the conserved F or W. D genes are given only for firm matches. Some rows have no size entry. The others give once, few or many, or a class for an expanded clone.

size: .
V: TRBV19
D: TRBD2
J: TRBJ2-1
DNA: TGTGCCTCCCAGACTAGCGAGAAGGGATACAATGAGCAGTTCTTC
CDR3: CASQTSEKGYNEQFF

size: .
V: TRBV20-1
D: .
J: TRBJ1-6
DNA: TGCAGTGCCGGTGGACCCCTCCACTTT
CDR3: CSAGGPLHF

size: .
V: TRBV6-1
D: TRBD2
J: TRBJ2-3
DNA: TGTGCCAGCAGTGAATGGGGACTAGCGGGAGCCAGGGATACGCAGTATTTT
CDR3: CASSEWGLAGARDTQYF

size: .
V: TRBV19
D: TRBD2
J: TRBJ2-2
DNA: TGTGCCACACTTGGGGGACTACTTAACACCGGGGAGCTGTTTTTT
CDR3: CATLGGLLNTGELFF

size: .
V: TRBV28
D: TRBD1
J: TRBJ1-1
DNA: TGTGCCAGCGATACTAGGGACAGGGGAGACACTGAAGCTTTCTTT
CDR3: CASDTRDRGDTEAFF

size: .
V: TRBV19
D: .
J: TRBJ1-2
DNA: TGTGCCAGTGACCAGGGAAGGGACTATGGCTACACCTTC
CDR3: CASDQGRDYGYTF

size: .
V: TRBV9
D: .
J: TRBJ2-3
DNA: TGTGCCAGCAGCGCCAGCCCGTCCCTCGGGGGAAGCACAGATACGCAGTATTTT
CDR3: CASSASPSLGGSTDTQYF

size: .
V: TRBV10-3
D: TRBD1
J: TRBJ1-1
DNA: TGTGCCATCAGTGGACAGGGTTTTAACACTGAAGCTTTCTTT
CDR3: CAISGQGFNTEAFF

size: .
V: TRBV15
D: .
J: TRBJ1-5
DNA: TGTGCCACCAGCAGAAGCAGGGACTTTAGAACAAATAGCAATCAGCCCCAGCATTTT
CDR3: CATSRSRDFRTNSNQPQHF

size: .
V: TRBV9
D: .
J: TRBJ1-5
DNA: TGTGCCAGCAGCGTCGGAGAGGGTTTACAGCCCCAGCATTTT
CDR3: CASSVGEGLQPQHF

size: .
V: TRBV28
D: TRBD1
J: TRBJ1-5
DNA: TGTGCCAGCAGTCCTGACAGGGACGTTAGCAATCAGCCCCAGCATTTT
CDR3: CASSPDRDVSNQPQHF

size: .
V: TRBV4-1
D: .
J: TRBJ2-1
DNA: TGCGCCAGCAGGTTGACTTTTGCCTCTTCCTACAATGAGCAGTTCTTC
CDR3: CASRLTFASSYNEQFF

size: .
V: TRBV19
D: TRBD1
J: TRBJ1-1
DNA: TGTGCCAGTAGTGTGGGACAGCCTGGGGGCACTGAAGCTTTCTTT
CDR3: CASSVGQPGGTEAFF

size: .
V: TRBV5-1
D: TRBD2
J: TRBJ2-1
DNA: TGCGCCAGCAGCTTGGAGTCGGGACTAGCGTCATACAATGAGCAGTTCTTC
CDR3: CASSLESGLASYNEQFF

size: .
V: TRBV7-3
D: .
J: TRBJ1-1
DNA: TGTGCCAGCAGCTTATACGGGGGAGGGAACACTGAAGCTTTCTTT
CDR3: CASSLYGGGNTEAFF

size: once
V: TRBV6-6
D: TRBD2
J: TRBJ2-7
DNA: TGTGCCAGCGGGGTAGCGGGTACCTACGAGCAGTACTTC
CDR3: CASGVAGTYEQYF

size: .
V: TRBV18
D: .
J: TRBJ2-3
DNA: TGTGCCAGCTCACCAAACAGGGACACAGATACGCAGTATTTT
CDR3: CASSPNRDTDTQYF

size: .
V: TRBV21-1
D: .
J: TRBJ1-2
DNA: TGTGCCAGCTCTTCCTCCAGGGGAAGGGACAACTATGGCTACACCTTC
CDR3: CASSSSRGRDNYGYTF

size: .
V: TRBV6-5
D: .
J: TRBJ1-1
DNA: TGTGCCAGCAGTTACATAACAGGGACCACTGAAGCTTTCTTT
CDR3: CASSYITGTTEAFF

size: .
V: TRBV12-2
D: .
J: TRBJ1-2
DNA: TGTGCAAGTCGCTTAGATCCAGGGGGCAGGTTTTATGGCTACACCTTC
CDR3: CASRLDPGGRFYGYTF

size: .
V: TRBV7-3
D: TRBD1
J: TRBJ2-2
DNA: TGTGCCAGCAGCCCGGAGACAGGGCGCGGGGAGCTGTTTTTT
CDR3: CASSPETGRGELFF

size: .
V: TRBV7-9
D: TRBD1
J: TRBJ2-7
DNA: TGTGCCAACAGCTTAGAGGACAGGGACTACGAGCAGTACTTC
CDR3: CANSLEDRDYEQYF

size: .
V: TRBV18
D: .
J: TRBJ1-2
DNA: TGTGCCAGCTCACTAGATGGGAGGAACTATGGCTACACCTTC
CDR3: CASSLDGRNYGYTF

size: .
V: TRBV6-6
D: TRBD1
J: TRBJ1-2
DNA: TGTGCCAGCAGTGGCCTTCGACAGGGTTCTCTCGGCTACACCTTC
CDR3: CASSGLRQGSLGYTF

size: .
V: TRBV19
D: TRBD1
J: TRBJ1-1
DNA: TGTGCCAGTAGTATTACGGGGACAGGGAGGGAAACTGAAGCTTTCTTT
CDR3: CASSITGTGRETEAFF

size: .
V: TRBV12-5
D: TRBD2
J: TRBJ2-3
DNA: TGTGCTAGTGGTTTGGTGACTAGCGGGAGGGCCAATGCAGATACGCAGTATTTT
CDR3: CASGLVTSGRANADTQYF

size: .
V: TRBV11-3
D: TRBD1
J: TRBJ2-2
DNA: TGTGCCAGCAGCTCCCGACAGGGGAGCACCGGGGAGCTGTTTTTT
CDR3: CASSSRQGSTGELFF

size: .
V: TRBV5-6
D: .
J: TRBJ1-2
DNA: TGTGCCAGCAGCCCCGGGACTGGGGTTTGGGGCTACACCTTC
CDR3: CASSPGTGVWGYTF

size: .
V: TRBV11-2
D: TRBD2
J: TRBJ2-3
DNA: TGTGCCAGCAGCGTTTTAGCGGGAGGGCCGACAGATACGCAGTATTTT
CDR3: CASSVLAGGPTDTQYF

size: .
V: TRBV4-2
D: TRBD2
J: TRBJ2-2
DNA: TGTGCCAGCAGCCAAGATCCACCTAGCGGGAGCTCCGGGGAGCTGTTTTTT
CDR3: CASSQDPPSGSSGELFF

size: .
V: TRBV19
D: TRBD1
J: TRBJ1-5
DNA: TGTGCCAGTAGTGGGGGACAGGGGATTCAGCCCCAGCATTTT
CDR3: CASSGGQGIQPQHF

size: .
V: TRBV7-9
D: TRBD1
J: TRBJ2-3
DNA: TGTGCCAGCAGCTCGGGGACAGCCACAGATACGCAGTATTTT
CDR3: CASSSGTATDTQYF

size: once
V: TRBV4-1
D: TRBD2
J: TRBJ2-3
DNA: TGCGCCAGCAGCCAAGAAGCGGGGACAGATACGCAGTATTTT
CDR3: CASSQEAGTDTQYF

size: .
V: TRBV12-5
D: .
J: TRBJ2-1
DNA: TGTGCTAGTGGTTTTATCATCAGTGAGCAGTTCTTC
CDR3: CASGFIISEQFF

size: .
V: TRBV30
D: .
J: TRBJ2-4
DNA: TGTGCCTGGAGTGTAAATCCGGTAGTTATTCAGTACTTC
CDR3: CAWSVNPVVIQYF

size: .
V: TRBV5-1
D: TRBD2
J: TRBJ2-1
DNA: TGCGCCAGCAGCTTGGAACTAGCGGGAGGGCCGACTCAAGGAAATGAGCAGTTCTTC
CDR3: CASSLELAGGPTQGNEQFF

size: once
V: TRBV18
D: .
J: TRBJ2-7
DNA: TGTGCCAGCTCACCACCTAGCGGAAGCTCCTACGAGCAGTACTTC
CDR3: CASSPPSGSSYEQYF

size: .
V: TRBV2
D: TRBD1
J: TRBJ1-1
DNA: TGTGCCAGCAGTGGTATAAGGGGGCGGACTGAAGCTTTCTTT
CDR3: CASSGIRGRTEAFF

size: .
V: TRBV7-9
D: TRBD2
J: TRBJ2-1
DNA: TGTGCCAGCAGCTGGGGACTAGCGGGAGTGGGCGAGCAGTTCTTC
CDR3: CASSWGLAGVGEQFF

size: once
V: TRBV6-5
D: .
J: TRBJ1-1
DNA: TGTGCCAGCAGTTCGACAGTGAACACTGAAGCTTTCTTT
CDR3: CASSSTVNTEAFF

size: .
V: TRBV27
D: .
J: TRBJ1-2
DNA: TGTGCCAGCAGTTTTGGAGGGGATAACTATGGCTACACCTTC
CDR3: CASSFGGDNYGYTF

size: .
V: TRBV30
D: .
J: TRBJ1-5
DNA: TGTGCCTGGAGTTCGGGATTCGATCAGCCCCAGCATTTT
CDR3: CAWSSGFDQPQHF

size: .
V: TRBV27
D: TRBD1
J: TRBJ1-5
DNA: TGTGCCAGCAGCATTACAGGGGGTATTCAGCCCCAGCATTTT
CDR3: CASSITGGIQPQHF

size: .
V: TRBV10-1
D: TRBD2
J: TRBJ2-5
DNA: TGCGCCAGCAGTGATTATAGTGCGGGAGGGCAAGAGACCCAGTACTTC
CDR3: CASSDYSAGGQETQYF

size: .
V: TRBV4-1
D: TRBD2
J: TRBJ2-1
DNA: TGCGCCAGCAGCCAGCTAGCGGGGGTATACAATGAGCAGTTCTTC
CDR3: CASSQLAGVYNEQFF

size: .
V: TRBV6-5
D: .
J: TRBJ2-7
DNA: TGTGCAAGCCTGGGTGGCGGCTCCTACGAGCAGTACTTC
CDR3: CASLGGGSYEQYF

size: once
V: TRBV30
D: TRBD1
J: TRBJ2-1
DNA: TGTGCCTGGAGAAGCAAGGAGACAGGGCGCTTAGGTGAGCAGTTCTTC
CDR3: CAWRSKETGRLGEQFF

size: .
V: TRBV6-5
D: .
J: TRBJ2-1
DNA: TGTGCCAGCAGTTACGGGCCGTCCTACAATGAGCAGTTCTTC
CDR3: CASSYGPSYNEQFF

size: .
V: TRBV11-2
D: TRBD2
J: TRBJ2-2
DNA: TGTGCCAGCAGCTCTACCGGGACTAGAGGCACCGGGGAGCTGTTTTTT
CDR3: CASSSTGTRGTGELFF

size: .
V: TRBV5-1
D: .
J: TRBJ2-3
DNA: TGCGCCAGCAGCTTGGACAGTAACACAGATACGCAGTATTTT
CDR3: CASSLDSNTDTQYF

size: .
V: TRBV19
D: .
J: TRBJ1-1
DNA: TGTGCCAGTAGTAATACGGGAAACACTGAAGCTTTCTTT
CDR3: CASSNTGNTEAFF

size: .
V: TRBV4-1
D: .
J: TRBJ2-7
DNA: TGCGCCAGCAGCCAAGATCGGACAGTCTCCTACGAGCAGTACTTC
CDR3: CASSQDRTVSYEQYF